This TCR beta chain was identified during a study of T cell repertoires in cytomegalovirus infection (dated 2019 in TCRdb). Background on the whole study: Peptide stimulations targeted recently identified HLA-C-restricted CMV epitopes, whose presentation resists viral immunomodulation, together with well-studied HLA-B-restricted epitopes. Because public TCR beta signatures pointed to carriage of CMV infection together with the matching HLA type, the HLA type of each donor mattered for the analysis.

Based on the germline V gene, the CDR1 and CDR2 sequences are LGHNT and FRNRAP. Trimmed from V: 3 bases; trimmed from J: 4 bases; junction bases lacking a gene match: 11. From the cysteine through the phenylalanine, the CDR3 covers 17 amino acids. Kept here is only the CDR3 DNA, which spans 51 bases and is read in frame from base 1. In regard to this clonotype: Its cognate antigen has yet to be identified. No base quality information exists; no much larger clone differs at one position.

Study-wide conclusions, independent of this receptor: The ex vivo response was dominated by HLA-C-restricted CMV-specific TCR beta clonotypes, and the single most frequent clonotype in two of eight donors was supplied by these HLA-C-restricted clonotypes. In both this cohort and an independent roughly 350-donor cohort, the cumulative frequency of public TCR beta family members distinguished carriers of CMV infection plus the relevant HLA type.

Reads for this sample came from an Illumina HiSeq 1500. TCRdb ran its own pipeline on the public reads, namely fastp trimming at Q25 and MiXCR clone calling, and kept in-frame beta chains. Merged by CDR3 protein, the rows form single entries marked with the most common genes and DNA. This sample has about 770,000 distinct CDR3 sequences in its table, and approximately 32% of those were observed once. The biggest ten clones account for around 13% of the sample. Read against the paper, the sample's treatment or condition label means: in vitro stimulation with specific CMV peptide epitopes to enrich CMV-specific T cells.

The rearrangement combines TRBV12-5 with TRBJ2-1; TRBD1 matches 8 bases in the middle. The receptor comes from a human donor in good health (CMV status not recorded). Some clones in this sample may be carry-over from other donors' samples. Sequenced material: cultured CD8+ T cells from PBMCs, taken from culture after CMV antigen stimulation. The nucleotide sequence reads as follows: TGTGCTAGTGGTTTCCTGATCGGACAGGGCGATTACAATGAGCAGTTCTTC. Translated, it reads CASGFLIGQGDYNEQFF. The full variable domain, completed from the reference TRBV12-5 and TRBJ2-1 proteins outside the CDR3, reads DARVTQTPRHKVTEMGQEVTMRCQPILGHNTVFWYRQTMMQGLELLAYFRNRAPLDDSGMPKDRFSAEMPDATLATLKIQPSEPRDSAVYFCASGFLIGQGDYNEQFFGPGTRLTVL.